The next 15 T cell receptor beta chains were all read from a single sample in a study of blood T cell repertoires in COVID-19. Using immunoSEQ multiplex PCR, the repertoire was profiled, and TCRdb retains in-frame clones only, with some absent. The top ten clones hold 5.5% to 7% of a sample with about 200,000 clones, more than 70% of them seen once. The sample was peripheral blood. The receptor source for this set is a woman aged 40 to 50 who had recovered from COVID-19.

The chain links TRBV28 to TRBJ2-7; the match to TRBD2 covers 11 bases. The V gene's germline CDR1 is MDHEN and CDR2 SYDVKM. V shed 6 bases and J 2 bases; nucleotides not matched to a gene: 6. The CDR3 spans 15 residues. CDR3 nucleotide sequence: TGTGCCAGCAGATCCGGGACTAGCGGACCCTACGAGCAGTACTTC. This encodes CASRSGTSGPYEQYF.

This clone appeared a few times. CDR3 bases: TGTGCCAGCAGCGTGTCGACAGGGGGTATTGGCGAGCAGTACTTC. This translates into CASSVSTGGIGEQYF. V and J are TRBV9 and TRBJ2-7, with 9 bases matching TRBD1. The length of the CDR3 is 15 residues. V shed 2 bases, J shed 6 bases, and the junction held 9 bases outside the gene matches. CDR1 and CDR2 (germline): SGDLS, YYNGEE. The variable domain in full, with the rest retrieved from reference TRBV9 and TRBJ2-7, is DSGVTQTPKHLITATGQRVTLRCSPRSGDLSVYWYQQSLDQGLQFLIQYYNGEERAKGNILERFSAQQFPDLHSELNLSSLELGDSALYFCASSVSTGGIGEQYFGPGTRLTVT.

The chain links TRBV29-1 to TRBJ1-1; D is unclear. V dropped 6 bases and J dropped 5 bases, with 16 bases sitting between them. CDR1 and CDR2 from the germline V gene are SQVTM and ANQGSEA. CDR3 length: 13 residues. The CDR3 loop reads CSVSGRSRTEAFF. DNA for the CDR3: TGCAGCGTAAGTGGGAGAAGTAGGACTGAAGCTTTCTTT.

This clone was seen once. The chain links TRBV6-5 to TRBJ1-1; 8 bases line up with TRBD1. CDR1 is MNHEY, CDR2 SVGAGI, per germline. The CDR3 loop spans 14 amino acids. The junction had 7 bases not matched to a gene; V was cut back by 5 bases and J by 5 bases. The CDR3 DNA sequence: TGTGCCAGCAGTAAACAGGGGGGGACTACTGAAGCTTTCTTT. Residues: CASSKQGGTTEAFF.

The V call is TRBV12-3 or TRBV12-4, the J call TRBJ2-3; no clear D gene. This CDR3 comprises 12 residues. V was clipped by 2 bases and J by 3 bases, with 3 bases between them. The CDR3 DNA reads TGTGCCAGCAGTTTATATACAGATACGCAGTATTTT. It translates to CASSLYTDTQYF.

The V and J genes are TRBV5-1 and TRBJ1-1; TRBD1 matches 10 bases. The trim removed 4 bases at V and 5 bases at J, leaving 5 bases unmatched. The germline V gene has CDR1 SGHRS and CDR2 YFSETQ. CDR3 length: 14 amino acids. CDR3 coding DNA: TGCGCCAGCAGCGAGACAGGGGGCCTTACTGAAGCTTTCTTT. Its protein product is CASSETGGLTEAFF.

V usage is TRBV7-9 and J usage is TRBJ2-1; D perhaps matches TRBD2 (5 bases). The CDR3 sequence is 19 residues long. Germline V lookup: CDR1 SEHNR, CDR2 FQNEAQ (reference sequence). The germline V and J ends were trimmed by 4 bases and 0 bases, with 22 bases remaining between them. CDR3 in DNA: TGTGCCAGCAGCTCTAAAGTCGGGTTTAGCGATAGCTCCTACAATGAGCAGTTCTTC. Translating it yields CASSSKVGFSDSSYNEQFF.

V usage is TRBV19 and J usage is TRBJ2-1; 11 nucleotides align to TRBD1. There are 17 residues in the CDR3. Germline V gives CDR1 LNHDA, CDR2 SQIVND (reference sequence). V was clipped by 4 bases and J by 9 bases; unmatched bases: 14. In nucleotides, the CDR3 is TGTGCCAGTAGTACAACGTTTGGGACAGGGGGTGTCGGTGAGCAGTTCTTC. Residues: CASSTTFGTGGVGEQFF.

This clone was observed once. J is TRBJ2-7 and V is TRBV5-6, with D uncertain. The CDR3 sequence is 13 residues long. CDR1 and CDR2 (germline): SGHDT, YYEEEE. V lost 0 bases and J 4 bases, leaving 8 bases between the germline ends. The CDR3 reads CASSLGLQYEQYF. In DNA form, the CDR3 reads TGTGCCAGCAGCTTGGGACTCCAATACGAGCAGTACTTC.

As DNA, the CDR3 is TGTGCCACGACAGCTATCTACGAGCAGTACTTC. It specifies CATTAIYEQYF. V usage is TRBV2 and J usage is TRBJ2-7; D perhaps matches TRBD1 (5 bases). This CDR3 spans 11 amino acids. Trimming took 10 bases from V and 3 from J, leaving 10 bases between them. CDR1 is SNHLY, CDR2 FYNNEI, per germline.

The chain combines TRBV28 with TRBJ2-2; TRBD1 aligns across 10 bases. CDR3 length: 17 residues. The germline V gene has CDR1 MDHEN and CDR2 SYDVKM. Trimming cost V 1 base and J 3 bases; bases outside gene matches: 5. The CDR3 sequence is CASSLLGDRGDTGELFF. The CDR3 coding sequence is TGTGCCAGCAGTTTATTGGGGGACAGGGGCGACACCGGGGAGCTGTTTTTT. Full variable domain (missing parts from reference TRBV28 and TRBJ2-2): DVKVTQSSRYLVKRTGEKVFLECVQDMDHENMFWYRQDPGLGLRLIYFSYDVKMKEKGDIPEGYSVSREKKERFSLILESASTNQTSMYLCASSLLGDRGDTGELFFGEGSRLTVL.

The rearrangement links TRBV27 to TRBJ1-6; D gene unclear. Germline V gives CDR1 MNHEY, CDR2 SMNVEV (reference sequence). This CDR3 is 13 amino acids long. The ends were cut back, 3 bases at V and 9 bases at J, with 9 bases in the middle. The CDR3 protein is CASSFSPRSPLHF. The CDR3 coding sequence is TGTGCCAGCAGTTTCTCTCCCCGTTCACCCCTCCACTTT.

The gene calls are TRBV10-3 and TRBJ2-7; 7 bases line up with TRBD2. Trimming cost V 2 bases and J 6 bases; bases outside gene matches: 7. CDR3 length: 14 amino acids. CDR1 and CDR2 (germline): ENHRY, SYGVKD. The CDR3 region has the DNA TGTGCCATCAGTGAGGGACCCGGGGAGGGCGAGCAGTACTTC. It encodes CAISEGPGEGEQYF.

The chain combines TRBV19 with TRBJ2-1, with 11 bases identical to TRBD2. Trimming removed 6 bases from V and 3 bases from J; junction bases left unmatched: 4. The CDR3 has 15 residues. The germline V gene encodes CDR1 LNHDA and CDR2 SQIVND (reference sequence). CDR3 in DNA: TGTGCCAGTAGACCTACTAGCGGGAGCTACAATGAGCAGTTCTTC. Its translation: CASRPTSGSYNEQFF.

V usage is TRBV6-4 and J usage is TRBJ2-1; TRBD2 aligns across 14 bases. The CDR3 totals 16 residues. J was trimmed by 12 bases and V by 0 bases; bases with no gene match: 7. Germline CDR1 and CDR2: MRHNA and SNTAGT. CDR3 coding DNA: TGTGCCAGCAGTGACTCTAAGACTAGCGGGAGGGCCGGGCAGTTCTTC. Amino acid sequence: CASSDSKTSGRAGQFF.